This TCR beta chain was identified during a study of siplizumab effects on memory and regulatory T cells. Study-level background: Researchers set up mixed lymphocyte reactions in pairs, giving siplizumab at 0.75 to 1 ug/mL or leaving out drug. Study-wide findings and caveats: Few alloreactive clones mapped to unstimulated subsets. Reactions containing siplizumab showed mappable alloreactive CD4+ clones averaging roughly 67% Treg-derived, versus 25% to 30% in controls.

This clone appeared a few times. Its target is not known. Cells from the mixed lymphocyte reaction underwent coculture for less than seven days at 37 degrees C. About 10^5 TCR templates per sample were sequenced. TCRdb keeps only in-frame clones here, not all; method: immunoSEQ multiplex PCR. The repertoire holds approximately 5,400 clones, with about 46% as singletons. The sequenced sample consisted of CFSE-low (dividing) CD8+ T cells sorted from an allogeneic mixed lymphocyte reaction. This receptor was identified in a human donor in good health; the cells came from an allogeneic mixed lymphocyte reaction. Some clones in this sample may be carry-over from other donors' samples.

The CDR3 bases are TGTGCCAGCAGCGTAGGTGTCGTAGCGGGAGGGCCTGGGGAGACCCAGTACTTC. This translates into CASSVGVVAGGPGETQYF. The rearrangement joins TRBV9 to TRBJ2-5; 11 bases agree with TRBD2. In germline, CDR1 is SGDLS, CDR2 YYNGEE. This CDR3 region has 18 residues. The V segment lost 0 bases and the J segment 5 bases; nucleotides outside the gene matches: 12.